Here is one TCR beta chain with its context. No antigen is known for it. This entry belongs to a study of cytomegalovirus exposure and HLA in healthy donors. The study's findings and limits: A few chains linked to CMV were shown in vitro to be specific for CMV antigens. Some TCR beta chains (approximately 180 of them) were listed as cytomegalovirus-associated. Many donors carried some public TCRs, although rarity characterized most TCR sequences.

Sequenced by immunoSEQ multiplex PCR; TCRdb stores in-frame clones only, minus some. The table has some 71,000 clones, 94% seen once; the top ten hold about 0.93%. The CDR3 runs to 13 residues. The V gene lost 7 bases and the J gene lost 4 bases, with 13 bases spanning the gap. The germline V gene has CDR1 MRHNA and CDR2 SNTAGT. The donors were part of the validation cohort, which consisted of about 130 subjects and was separate from the first cohort of several hundred subjects. The chain couples TRBV6-4 to TRBJ1-2, with D possibly being TRBD1 (5 bases). The source material was PBMCs. The TCR sequence derives from a woman younger than 35 in good health and CMV-seronegative. CDR3 bases: TGTGCCAGCACCGAAGGGGTGGCCTATGGCTACACCTTC. Translating it yields CASTEGVAYGYTF.